The subject of this entry is one TCR beta chain. Primers included in the PCR were 60 Vbeta and 13 Jbeta primers. The protocol was immunoSEQ multiplex PCR, while the TCRdb copy is restricted to in-frame clones and leaves out a portion. This table holds just over 150,000 clones, 84% found once. After removal of 4 bases from V and 5 bases from J, the junction contained 9 bases not matched to a gene. There are 15 residues in the CDR3. CDR1 and CDR2 (germline): SGHNT, YYREEE (reference sequence). This entry comes from a study of cytomegalovirus exposure and HLA in healthy donors. The J gene is TRBJ2-7, the V gene TRBV5-4; 10 bases fit TRBD2. This receptor was identified in a man aged 50 or older in good health and CMV-seropositive. Sequenced: PBMCs. Here the CDR3 reads CASSLIAGGHDEQYV. The CDR3 coding sequence is TGTGCCAGCAGCCTGATAGCGGGAGGACATGACGAGCAGTACGTC.